Listed below are T cell receptor beta chains from one sample, sequenced in a study of T cells after yellow fever vaccination. TCRdb reprocessed the 5' RACE reads via MiXCR and lists one record per CDR3 protein. This sample has about 68,000 distinct CDR3 sequences, with 5% to 8% found just once. The sample in question was CD8+ T cells sorted from PBMCs, obtained approximately 47 days after the first yellow fever vaccination. The source of these receptors is a man between 18 and 29 years old who received the YFV17D yellow fever vaccine. Each CDR3 is given with its conserved first and last residue. A D gene is named only where the DNA matches it firmly. A row's size may be missing; if present it is once, few, many or a size class.

TRBV6-5	-	-	TRBJ2-5	CASSYPGLRRGLETQYF	TGTGCCAGCAGTTACCCTGGCCTTAGGAGGGGCCTCGAGACCCAGTACTTC
TRBV4-2	many	TRBD1	TRBJ2-3	CASSRDSIGTDTQYF	TGTGCCAGCAGCCGGGACAGCATCGGCACAGATACGCAGTATTTT
TRBV10-2	many	TRBD2	TRBJ2-2	CASTTSGGGRTGELFF	TGCGCCAGCACCACCTCCGGGGGGGGACGTACCGGGGAGCTGTTTTTT
TRBV5-1	many	-	TRBJ2-1	CASSLVVGGNEQFF	TGCGCCAGCAGCTTAGTTGTGGGGGGCAATGAGCAGTTCTTC
TRBV5-1	many	TRBD2	TRBJ2-5	CASTPGGGLFETQYF	TGCGCCAGCACCCCCGGCGGGGGGCTTTTTGAGACCCAGTACTTC
TRBV13	medium-sized	TRBD2	TRBJ2-7	CASSPKTSSGGARSYEQYF	TGTGCCAGCAGCCCAAAGACCTCTAGCGGGGGGGCCCGGTCCTACGAGCAGTACTTC
TRBV9	many	-	TRBJ1-6	CASSPLGADYNSPLHF	TGTGCCAGCAGCCCTCTTGGGGCGGACTATAATTCACCCCTCCACTTT
TRBV6-5	few	-	TRBJ1-1	CASSSAVGGATEAFF	TGTGCCAGCAGTTCGGCCGTCGGGGGCGCAACTGAAGCTTTCTTT
TRBV3-1	once	-	TRBJ2-4	CASCPIGQDLAKNIQYF	TGTGCCAGCTGCCCGATAGGGCAGGATCTAGCCAAAAACATTCAGTACTTC
TRBV29-1	-	TRBD1	TRBJ2-5	CSVDRVRDSQETQYF	TGCAGCGTTGATAGGGTTCGGGACAGCCAAGAGACCCAGTACTTC
TRBV5-1	many	-	TRBJ2-2	CASSLGRLTNTGELFF	TGCGCCAGCAGCTTAGGAAGACTTACGAACACCGGGGAGCTGTTTTTT
TRBV4-1	few	TRBD2	TRBJ2-3	CASRPLERGLTDTQYF	TGCGCCAGCAGGCCTTTAGAGCGGGGCCTCACAGATACGCAGTATTTT
TRBV5-1	-	TRBD2	TRBJ2-1	CASSLSPGGDFNEQFF	TGCGCCAGCAGCTTGAGTCCCGGGGGGGACTTCAATGAGCAGTTCTTC
TRBV3-1	many	-	TRBJ2-1	CASSQVVGLGSYNEQFF	TGTGCCAGCAGCCAAGTCGTTGGCCTAGGCTCCTACAATGAGCAGTTCTTC
TRBV12-3/TRBV12-4	many	TRBD1	TRBJ1-5	CASSPGQRRGLNQPQHF	TGTGCCAGCAGTCCGGGACAGAGGAGAGGTTTAAATCAGCCCCAGCATTTT
TRBV7-2	many	-	TRBJ1-2	CASSAPGRQYGYTF	TGTGCCAGCAGCGCCCCGGGACGGCAGTATGGCTACACCTTC
TRBV7-2	many	TRBD2	TRBJ2-5	CASSLTSGGPRKETQYF	TGTGCCAGCAGCTTGACTAGCGGGGGGCCGAGAAAAGAGACCCAGTACTTC
TRBV9	few	-	TRBJ2-5	CASSARLSNQETQYF	TGTGCCAGCAGCGCAAGACTATCCAACCAAGAGACCCAGTACTTC
TRBV14	-	TRBD1	TRBJ1-1	CASSSGQGILGTEAFF	TGTGCCAGCAGCTCGGGACAGGGGATCCTGGGGACTGAAGCTTTCTTT
TRBV7-6	-	TRBD1	TRBJ2-2	CASSRPKDRAAGELFF	TGTGCCAGCAGCCGCCCCAAGGACAGGGCAGCCGGGGAGCTGTTTTTT
TRBV2	many	TRBD1	TRBJ2-2	CARRRQGSGELFF	TGTGCCAGGCGGAGACAGGGGTCCGGGGAGCTGTTTTTT
TRBV10-3	many	TRBD2	TRBJ2-3	CAIRLDRLAGMTDTQYF	TGTGCCATCAGATTAGACCGACTAGCGGGGATGACAGATACGCAGTATTTT
TRBV4-2	-	-	TRBJ2-1	CARGPGVLCSEQFF	TGTGCCAGGGGCCCCGGGGTCCTCTGCAGTGAGCAGTTCTTC
TRBV12-3/TRBV12-4	many	TRBD1	TRBJ2-2	CASSSQGYRDRDTGELFF	TGTGCCAGCAGTTCCCAGGGATACCGGGACAGGGACACCGGGGAGCTGTTTTTT
TRBV28	many	TRBD2	TRBJ2-3	CASSQAGRGDTQYF	TGTGCCAGCAGCCAAGCGGGGAGAGGAGATACGCAGTATTTT